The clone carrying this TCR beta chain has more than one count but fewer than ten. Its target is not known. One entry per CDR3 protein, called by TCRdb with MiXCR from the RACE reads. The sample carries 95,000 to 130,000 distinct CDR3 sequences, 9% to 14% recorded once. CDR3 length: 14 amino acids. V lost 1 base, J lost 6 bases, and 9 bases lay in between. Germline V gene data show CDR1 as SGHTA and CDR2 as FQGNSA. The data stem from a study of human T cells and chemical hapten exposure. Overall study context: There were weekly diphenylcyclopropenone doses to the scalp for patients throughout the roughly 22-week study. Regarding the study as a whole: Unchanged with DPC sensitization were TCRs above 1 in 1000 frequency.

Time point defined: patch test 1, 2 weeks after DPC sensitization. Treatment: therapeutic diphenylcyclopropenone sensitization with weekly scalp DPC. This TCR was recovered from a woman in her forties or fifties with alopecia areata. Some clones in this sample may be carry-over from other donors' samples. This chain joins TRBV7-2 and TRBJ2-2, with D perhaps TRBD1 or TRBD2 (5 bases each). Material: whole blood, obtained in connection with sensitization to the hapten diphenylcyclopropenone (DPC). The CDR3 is CASSLEWGSGELFF. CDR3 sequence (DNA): TGTGCCAGCAGCTTAGAGTGGGGGTCCGGGGAGCTGTTTTTT.